The source of this T cell receptor beta chain is a study of Ad26.COV2.S vaccination and SARS-CoV-2 variants. Generated by immunoSEQ multiplex PCR, the TCRdb table keeps only in-frame clones and is missing some. The sample records approximately 500,000 clones, approximately 90% being singletons. As to treatment: around 19 received Ad26.COV2.S at low or high dose, single or two shots; 5 received placebo; per-sample allocation not given. Sample collection was performed on day 63 after the first vaccine or placebo injection. The clonotype was recovered from a person aged 18-60 years who received the Ad26.COV2.S COVID-19 vaccine or a placebo. The source was peripheral blood, collected in a trial of Ad26.COV2.S vaccine versus placebo.

CDR3 loop: CATSDPTGYEETQYF. CDR3 DNA: TGTGCCACCAGTGATCCGACAGGGTATGAGGAGACCCAGTACTTC. The V gene is TRBV24-1, the J gene TRBJ2-5; 7 positions match TRBD1. Germline CDR1 and CDR2: KGHDR and SFDVKD. This CDR3 spans 15 amino acids. Germline trimming cut 3 bases from V and 5 bases from J; bases unmatched to any gene: 8.